The 2 T cell receptor beta chains below all came from one sample that was sequenced in a study of blood T cell repertoires in COVID-19 (dated by TCRdb to 2018 to 2020). Preparation of the library involved the immunoSEQ multiplex PCR assay. The clones in this table, taken by TCRdb from immuneACCESS, are in-frame only. Not every clone is retained; where verified, under half of the shortfall comes from an unresolved V gene, and the cause of the rest is unknown. This sample has about 83,000 clones in its table, and around nine tenths of those were observed once. Around 7.3% of the sample is in the top ten clones. Sample: peripheral blood. These receptors originate from a man older than 75 with active or convalescent COVID-19.

The rearrangement joins TRBV28 to TRBJ1-2; 9 nucleotides line up with TRBD1. The CDR3 sequence is 14 residues long. V was pared by 5 bases and J by 7 bases, with 8 bases of the junction left unmatched. Germline CDR1 reads MDHEN; CDR2 reads SYDVKM. Here the CDR3 reads CASSPRQGVAGYTF. CDR3 nucleotide sequence: TGTGCCAGCAGTCCACGACAGGGGGTGGCTGGCTACACCTTC.

The CDR3 reads CASSKKDRRNTEAFF. The CDR3 DNA follows: TGTGCCAGCAGCAAGAAGGACAGGAGGAACACTGAAGCTTTCTTT. V is TRBV14 and J is TRBJ1-1; 7 positions match TRBD1. The J segment lost 1 base and the V segment lost 5 bases, leaving 7 bases of the junction unmatched. This CDR3 is 15 amino acids long. From germline, CDR1 is SGHDN and CDR2 FVKESK.